The text below deals with one TCR beta chain. CDR1 GTSNPN and CDR2 SVGIG come from the germline V gene (reference sequence). CDR3 size: 11 residues. The V end was cut by 2 bases, the J end by 6 bases, with 7 bases between. These data originate in a study of blood T cell repertoires in COVID-19. Background on the study: The analysed material was cDNA or gDNA that came from T cells, B-cell-depleted T cells, or PBMCs.

Per the authors' pipeline: Amplification from reference gene primers served as the basis for estimated nucleated cell counts. Data came from immunoSEQ multiplex PCR; TCRdb stores just in-frame clones and leaves some out. V and J calls and clone size are copied from that table; D and trimming were computed from the DNA. In the table there are roughly 250,000 clones, more than 70% of which are singletons. The chain employs TRBV30 and TRBJ1-2; TRBD1 is a possible D gene (5 bases). Sequences were obtained from peripheral blood. The receptor comes from a woman in her 40s who had recovered from COVID-19. The CDR3 bases are TGTGCCTGGAGTCGGGGGGATGGCTACACCTTC. Its translation is CAWSRGDGYTF.